This T cell receptor beta chain was observed in a study of blood T cell repertoires in COVID-19. On the study more broadly: Spain, Italy and the United States supplied samples that represented acute and convalescent COVID-19. The cDNA or gDNA used as material had been derived from T cells, B-cell-depleted T cells, or PBMCs.

Germline V lookup: CDR1 SGHTA, CDR2 FQGNSA. The CDR3 runs to 15 residues. V was trimmed by 3 bases and J by 6 bases, leaving 16 bases between them. The sample holds a few counts of this clone. Per the original data handling: Estimation of nucleated cell counts relied on the amplification of reference gene primers. The method was immunoSEQ multiplex PCR; TCRdb's version includes in-frame clones alone and lacks a portion of them. Clone size and the V and J calls come from that table; the DNA yielded D and trimming. The profile covers 200,000 to 300,000 clones, with around 88% appearing a single time and about 3.1% taken by the ten largest.

The genes are TRBV7-2 and TRBJ2-3; tentatively, D is TRBD2 (6 bases). The TCR comes from a woman in her thirties who had recovered from COVID-19. Input material: peripheral blood. The CDR3 bases are TGTGCCAGCAGCTTTCAAGCGGGTAGGGTGGATACGCAGTATTTT. It encodes CASSFQAGRVDTQYF. The whole variable domain, filled in from reference TRBV7-2 and TRBJ2-3, reads GAGVSQSPSNKVTEKGKDVELRCDPISGHTALYWYRQSLGQGLEFLIYFQGNSAPDKSGLPSDRFSAERTGGSVSTLTIQRTQQEDSAVYLCASSFQAGRVDTQYFGPGTRLTVL.